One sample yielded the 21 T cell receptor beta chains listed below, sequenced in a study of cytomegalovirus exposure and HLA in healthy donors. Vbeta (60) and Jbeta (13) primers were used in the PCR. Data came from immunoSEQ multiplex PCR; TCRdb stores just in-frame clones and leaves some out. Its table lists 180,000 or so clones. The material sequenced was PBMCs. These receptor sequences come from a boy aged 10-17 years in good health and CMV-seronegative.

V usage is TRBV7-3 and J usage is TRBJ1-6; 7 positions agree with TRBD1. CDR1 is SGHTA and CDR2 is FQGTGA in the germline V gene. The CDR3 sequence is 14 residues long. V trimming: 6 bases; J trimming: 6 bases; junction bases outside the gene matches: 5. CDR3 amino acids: CASSSGQPNSPLHF. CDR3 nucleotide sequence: TGTGCCAGCAGTTCGGGACAGCCTAATTCACCCCTCCACTTT.

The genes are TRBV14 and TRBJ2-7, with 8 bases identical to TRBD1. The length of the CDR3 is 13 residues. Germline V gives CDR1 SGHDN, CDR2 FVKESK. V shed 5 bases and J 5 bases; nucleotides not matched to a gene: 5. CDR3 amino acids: CASSSQQGDEQYF. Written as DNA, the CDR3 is TGTGCCAGCAGCTCCCAACAGGGGGACGAGCAGTACTTC.

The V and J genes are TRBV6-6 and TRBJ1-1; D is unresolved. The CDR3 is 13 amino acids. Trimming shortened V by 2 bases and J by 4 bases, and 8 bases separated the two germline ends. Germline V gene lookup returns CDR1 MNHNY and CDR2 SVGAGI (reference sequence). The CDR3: CASSYGHGTEAFF. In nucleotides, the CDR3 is TGTGCCAGCAGTTACGGGCATGGCACTGAAGCTTTCTTT.

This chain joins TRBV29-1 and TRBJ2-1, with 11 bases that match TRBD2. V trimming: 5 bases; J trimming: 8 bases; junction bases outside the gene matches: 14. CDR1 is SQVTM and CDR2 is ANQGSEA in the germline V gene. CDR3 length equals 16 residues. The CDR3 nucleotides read TGCAGCGTTTCACGTGTAGCGGGGGGGCCCCTCGATGAGCAGTTCTTC. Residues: CSVSRVAGGPLDEQFF.

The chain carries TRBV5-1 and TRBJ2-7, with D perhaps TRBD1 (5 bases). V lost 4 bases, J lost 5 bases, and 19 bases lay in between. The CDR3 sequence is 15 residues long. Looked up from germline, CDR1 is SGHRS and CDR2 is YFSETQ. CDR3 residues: CASSPTVQVINEQYF. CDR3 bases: TGCGCCAGCAGCCCTACCGTACAGGTTATTAACGAGCAGTACTTC.

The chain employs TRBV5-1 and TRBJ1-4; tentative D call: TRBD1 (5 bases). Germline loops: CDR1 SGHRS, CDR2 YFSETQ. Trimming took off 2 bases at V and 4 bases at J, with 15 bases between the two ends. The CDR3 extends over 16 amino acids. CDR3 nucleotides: TGCGCCAGCAGCTTAGGGGTGGGTTCCGGTAATGAAAAACTGTTTTTT. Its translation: CASSLGVGSGNEKLFF. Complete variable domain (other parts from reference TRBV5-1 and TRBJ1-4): KAGVTQTPRYLIKTRGQQVTLSCSPISGHRSVSWYQQTPGQGLQFLFEYFSETQRNKGNFPGRFSGRQFSNSRSEMNVSTLELGDSALYLCASSLGVGSGNEKLFFGSGTQLSVL.

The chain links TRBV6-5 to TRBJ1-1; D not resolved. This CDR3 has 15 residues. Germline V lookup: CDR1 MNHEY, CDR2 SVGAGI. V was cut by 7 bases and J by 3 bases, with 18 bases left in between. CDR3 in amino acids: CASILPRGRDTEAFF. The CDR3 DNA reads TGTGCCAGCATCCTACCACGGGGTAGGGACACTGAAGCTTTCTTT.

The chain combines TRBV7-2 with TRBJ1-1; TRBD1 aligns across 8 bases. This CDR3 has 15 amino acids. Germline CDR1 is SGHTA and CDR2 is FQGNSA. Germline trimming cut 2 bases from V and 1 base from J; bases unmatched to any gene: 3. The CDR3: CASSLPGTGNTEAFF. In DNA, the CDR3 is TGTGCCAGCAGCTTACCGGGGACAGGGAACACTGAAGCTTTCTTT.

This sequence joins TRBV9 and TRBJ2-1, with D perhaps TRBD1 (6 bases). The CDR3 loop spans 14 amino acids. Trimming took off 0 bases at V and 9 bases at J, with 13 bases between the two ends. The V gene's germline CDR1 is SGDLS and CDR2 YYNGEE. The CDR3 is CASSVVEGVGEQFF. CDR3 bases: TGTGCCAGCAGCGTAGTTGAGGGGGTGGGTGAGCAGTTCTTC.

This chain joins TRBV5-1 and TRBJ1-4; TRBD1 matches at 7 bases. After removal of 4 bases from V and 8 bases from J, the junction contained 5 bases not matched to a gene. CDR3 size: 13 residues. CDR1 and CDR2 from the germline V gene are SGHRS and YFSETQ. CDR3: CASSPGTDEKLFF. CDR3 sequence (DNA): TGCGCCAGCAGCCCCGGGACAGACGAAAAACTGTTTTTT. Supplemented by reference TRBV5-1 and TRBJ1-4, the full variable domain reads KAGVTQTPRYLIKTRGQQVTLSCSPISGHRSVSWYQQTPGQGLQFLFEYFSETQRNKGNFPGRFSGRQFSNSRSEMNVSTLELGDSALYLCASSPGTDEKLFFGSGTQLSVL.

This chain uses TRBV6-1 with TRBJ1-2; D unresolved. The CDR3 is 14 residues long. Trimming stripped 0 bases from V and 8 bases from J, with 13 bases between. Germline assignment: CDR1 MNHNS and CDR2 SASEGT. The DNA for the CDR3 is TGTGCCAGCAGTGAAGCGCTCACATTCTCCGGCTACACCTTC. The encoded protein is CASSEALTFSGYTF.

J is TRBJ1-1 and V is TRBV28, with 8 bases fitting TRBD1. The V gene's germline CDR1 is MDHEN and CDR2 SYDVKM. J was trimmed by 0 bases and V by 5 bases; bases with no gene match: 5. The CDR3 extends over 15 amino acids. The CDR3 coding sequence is TGTGCCAGCAGTCCCAACAGGGGGATGAACACTGAAGCTTTCTTT. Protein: CASSPNRGMNTEAFF.

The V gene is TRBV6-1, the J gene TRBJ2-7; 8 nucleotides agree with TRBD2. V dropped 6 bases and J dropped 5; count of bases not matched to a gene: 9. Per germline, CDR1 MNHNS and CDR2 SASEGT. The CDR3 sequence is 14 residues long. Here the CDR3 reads CASSNGTSFHEQYF. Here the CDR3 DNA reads TGTGCCAGCAGCAACGGGACTAGTTTCCACGAGCAGTACTTC.

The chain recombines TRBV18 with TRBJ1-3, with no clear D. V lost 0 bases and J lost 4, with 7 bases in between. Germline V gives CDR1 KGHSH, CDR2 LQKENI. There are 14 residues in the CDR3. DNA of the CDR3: TGTGCCAGCTCACCACCGTTACAGGGAAACACCATATATTTT. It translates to CASSPPLQGNTIYF. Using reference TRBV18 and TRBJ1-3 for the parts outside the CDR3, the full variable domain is NAGVMQNPRHLVRRRGQEARLRCSPMKGHSHVYWYRQLPEEGLKFMVYLQKENIIDESGMPKERFSAEFPKEGPSILRIQQVVRGDSAAYFCASSPPLQGNTIYFGEGSWLTVV.

CDR3 loop: CASSYSNGGGTQYF. Written as DNA, the CDR3 is TGTGCCAGCAGTTACTCGAACGGCGGAGGGACCCAGTACTTC. The V call is TRBV6-5, the J call TRBJ2-5; perhaps TRBD2 as D (5 bases). The CDR3 sequence is 14 residues long. From germline, CDR1 is MNHEY and CDR2 SVGAGI. V lost 0 bases and J 7 bases, leaving 12 bases between the germline ends.

The CDR3 DNA is TGTGCCAGCGTACGGGTGAACACTGAAGCTTTCTTT. It translates to CASVRVNTEAFF. V and J are TRBV2 and TRBJ1-1; D is ambiguous. The length of the CDR3 is 12 residues. Germline loops: CDR1 SNHLY, CDR2 FYNNEI. V lost 8 bases, J lost 0 bases, and 7 bases lay in between.

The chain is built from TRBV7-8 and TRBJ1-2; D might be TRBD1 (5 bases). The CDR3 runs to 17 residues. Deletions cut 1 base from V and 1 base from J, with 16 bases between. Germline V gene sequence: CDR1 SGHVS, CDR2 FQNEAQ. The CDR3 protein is CASSLVGGGYGNYGYTF. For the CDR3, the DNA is TGTGCCAGCAGCTTAGTTGGCGGGGGGTATGGTAACTATGGCTACACCTTC.

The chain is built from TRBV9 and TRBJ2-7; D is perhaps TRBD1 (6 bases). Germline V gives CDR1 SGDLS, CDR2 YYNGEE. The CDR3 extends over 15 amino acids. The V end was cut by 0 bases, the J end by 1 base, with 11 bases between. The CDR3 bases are TGTGCCAGCAGCGTAGGGGACATGGTATCCTACGAGCAGTACTTC. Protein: CASSVGDMVSYEQYF.

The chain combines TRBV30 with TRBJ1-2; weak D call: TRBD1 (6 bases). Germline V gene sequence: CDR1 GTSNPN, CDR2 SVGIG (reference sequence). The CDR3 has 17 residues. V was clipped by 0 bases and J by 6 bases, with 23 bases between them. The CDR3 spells CAWSVGGRWVAANGYTF. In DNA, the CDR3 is TGTGCCTGGAGTGTCGGGGGGCGGTGGGTGGCCGCGAATGGCTACACCTTC.

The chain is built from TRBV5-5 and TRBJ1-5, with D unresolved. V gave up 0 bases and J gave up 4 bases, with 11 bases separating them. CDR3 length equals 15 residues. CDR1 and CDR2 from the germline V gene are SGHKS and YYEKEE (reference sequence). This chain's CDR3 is CASSLDSSPNQPQHF. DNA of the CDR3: TGTGCCAGCAGCTTGGATTCCAGTCCTAATCAGCCCCAGCATTTT. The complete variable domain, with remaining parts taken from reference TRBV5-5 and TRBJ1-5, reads DAGVTQSPTHLIKTRGQQVTLRCSPISGHKSVSWYQQVLGQGPQFIFQYYEKEERGRGNFPDRFSARQFPNYSSELNVNALLLGDSALYLCASSLDSSPNQPQHFGDGTRLSIL.

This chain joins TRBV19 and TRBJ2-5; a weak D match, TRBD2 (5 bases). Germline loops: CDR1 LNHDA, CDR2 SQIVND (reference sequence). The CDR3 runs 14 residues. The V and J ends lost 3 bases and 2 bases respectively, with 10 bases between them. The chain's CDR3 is CASSITGSQETQYF. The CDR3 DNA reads TGTGCCAGTAGTATCACGGGGTCGCAAGAGACCCAGTACTTC.